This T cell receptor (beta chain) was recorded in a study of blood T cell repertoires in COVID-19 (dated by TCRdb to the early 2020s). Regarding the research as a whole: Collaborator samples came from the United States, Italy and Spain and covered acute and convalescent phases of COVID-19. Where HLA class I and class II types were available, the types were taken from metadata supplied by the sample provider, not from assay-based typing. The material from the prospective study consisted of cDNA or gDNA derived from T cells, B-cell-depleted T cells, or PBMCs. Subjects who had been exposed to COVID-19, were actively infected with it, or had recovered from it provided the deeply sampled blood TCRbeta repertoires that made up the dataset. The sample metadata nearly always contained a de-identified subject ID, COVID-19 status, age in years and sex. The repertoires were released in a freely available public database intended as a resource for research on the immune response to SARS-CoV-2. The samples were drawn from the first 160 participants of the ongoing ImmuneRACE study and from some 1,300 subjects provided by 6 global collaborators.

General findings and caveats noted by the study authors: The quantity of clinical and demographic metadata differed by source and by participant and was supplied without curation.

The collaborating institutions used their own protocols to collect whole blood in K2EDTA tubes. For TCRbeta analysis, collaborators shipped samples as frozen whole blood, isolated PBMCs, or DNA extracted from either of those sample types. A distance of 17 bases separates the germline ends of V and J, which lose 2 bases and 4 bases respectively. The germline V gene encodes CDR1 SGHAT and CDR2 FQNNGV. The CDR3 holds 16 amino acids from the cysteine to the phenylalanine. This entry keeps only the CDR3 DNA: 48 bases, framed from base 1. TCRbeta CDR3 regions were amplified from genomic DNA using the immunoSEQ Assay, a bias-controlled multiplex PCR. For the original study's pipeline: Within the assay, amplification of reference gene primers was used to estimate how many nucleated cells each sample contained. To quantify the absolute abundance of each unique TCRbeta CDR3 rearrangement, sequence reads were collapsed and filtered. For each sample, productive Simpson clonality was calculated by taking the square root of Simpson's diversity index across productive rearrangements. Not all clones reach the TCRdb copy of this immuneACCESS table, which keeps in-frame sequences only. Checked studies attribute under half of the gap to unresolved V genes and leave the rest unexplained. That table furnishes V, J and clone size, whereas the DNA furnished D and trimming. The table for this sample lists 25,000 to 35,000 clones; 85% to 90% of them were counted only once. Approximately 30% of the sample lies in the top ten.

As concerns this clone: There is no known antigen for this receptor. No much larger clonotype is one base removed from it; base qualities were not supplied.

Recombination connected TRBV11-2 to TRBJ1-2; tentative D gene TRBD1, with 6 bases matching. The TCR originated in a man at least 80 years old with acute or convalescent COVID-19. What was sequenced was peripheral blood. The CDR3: CASSLSTRGEGYGYTF. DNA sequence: TGTGCCAGCAGCTTATCCACCAGGGGTGAGGGCTATGGCTACACCTTC.